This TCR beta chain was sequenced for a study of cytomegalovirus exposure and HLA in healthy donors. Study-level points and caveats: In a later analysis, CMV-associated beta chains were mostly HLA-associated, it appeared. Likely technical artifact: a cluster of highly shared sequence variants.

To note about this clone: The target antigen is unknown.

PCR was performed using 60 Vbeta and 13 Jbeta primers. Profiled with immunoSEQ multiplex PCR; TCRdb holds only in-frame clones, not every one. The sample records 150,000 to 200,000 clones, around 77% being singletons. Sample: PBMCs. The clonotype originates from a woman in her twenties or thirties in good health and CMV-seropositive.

CDR3 coding DNA: TGTGCCAGCAGTCCGCGGGGGAGGGGGGCTGGCTACACCTTC. Its protein product is CASSPRGRGAGYTF. V usage is TRBV6-5 and J usage is TRBJ1-2; D possibly corresponds to TRBD1 (6 bases). CDR1 and CDR2 (germline): MNHEY, SVGAGI. The CDR3 runs 14 residues. V lost 5 bases, J lost 7 bases, and 17 bases lay in between.